A selection of T cell receptor beta chains follows, all from one sample in a study of shared T cell receptors in the human thymus. This table comes from immunoSEQ multiplex PCR, and its TCRdb copy is limited to in-frame clones, with some not included. The table lists hundreds of thousands of clones, 80% to 90% of them singletons. Another study also made use of these data, one on human thymus T cells.

The sample consisted of thymocytes. The origin of the receptors is a girl under three years old with a congenital heart defect. CDR3s include the opening cysteine and the closing phenylalanine or tryptophan. D genes are given only for firm matches. Some rows have no size entry. The others give once, few or many, or a class for an expanded clone.

j_call,v_call,clone_size,d_call,cdr3_nt,cdr3_aa
TRBJ1-1,TRBV14,few,TRBD1,TGTGCCAGCAGCCACTTGAACAGGGGGGATCAGAACACTGAAGCTTTCTTT,CASSHLNRGDQNTEAFF
TRBJ1-1,TRBV7-9,.,.,TGTGCCAGCAGCTTAATCCCCAGGTCGCACACTGAAGCTTTCTTT,CASSLIPRSHTEAFF
TRBJ1-2,TRBV29-1,.,TRBD1,TGCAGCGTTACAGGGGCGCATGGCTACACCTTC,CSVTGAHGYTF
TRBJ1-2,TRBV6-6,once,.,TGTGCCAGCAGTTCGCTCCATGACACCTCGGACTATGGCTACACCTTC,CASSSLHDTSDYGYTF
TRBJ1-1,TRBV6-5,few,.,TGTGCCACCCGTCCAGGACTACATGTGAACACTGAAGCTTTCTTT,CATRPGLHVNTEAFF
TRBJ1-1,TRBV5-6,.,.,TGTGCCAGCAGCCCGGGGGGGGTCCAGAACACTGAAGCTTTCTTT,CASSPGGVQNTEAFF
TRBJ1-6,TRBV2,.,TRBD1,TGTGCCAGCACCCACAGGGGGTCACCCCTCCACTTT,CASTHRGSPLHF
TRBJ1-5,TRBV27,few,.,TGTGCCAGCAGTCCGGGGGGTAGCAATCAGCCCCAGCATTTT,CASSPGGSNQPQHF
TRBJ1-1,TRBV6-1,once,TRBD1,TGTGCCAGCAGTGATTGCGCGGGAACAGGGGACCGGAGGGTTCACACTGAAGCTTTCTTT,CASSDCAGTGDRRVHTEAFF
TRBJ1-2,TRBV4-3,.,.,TGCGCCAGCAGCCAAGATCATCAGGGGACCTACTATGGCTACACCTTC,CASSQDHQGTYYGYTF
TRBJ2-3,TRBV9,.,TRBD2,TGTGCCAGCAGCGTAGCTGATGGGGGGGAAAGCACAGATACGCAGTATTTT,CASSVADGGESTDTQYF
TRBJ1-1,TRBV28,.,TRBD1,TGTGCCAGCCGGGACAGGGGGAACACTGAAGCTTTCTTT,CASRDRGNTEAFF
TRBJ1-5,TRBV5-6,.,.,TGTGCCAGCAGCTTGACGTTGGGGGGAGGTCGCAATCAGCCCCAGCATTTT,CASSLTLGGGRNQPQHF
TRBJ2-1,TRBV25-1,.,.,TGTGCCAGCAGTGATCATACACCCCTCGGGGGGCCGCCCAATGAGCAGTTCTTC,CASSDHTPLGGPPNEQFF
TRBJ1-2,TRBV4-1,.,.,TGCGCCAGCAGCCAAGATAGGGGGGGCGTCCTTAAAGGGTATGGCTACACCTTC,CASSQDRGGVLKGYGYTF
TRBJ2-7,TRBV9,.,.,TGTGCCAGCAGCGTAGGGGCGGGGCTCTACGAGCAGTACTTC,CASSVGAGLYEQYF
TRBJ2-3,TRBV2,once,TRBD2,TGTGCCAGCAGGCCATTTACTAGCGGGGGTCGCACAGATACGCAGTATTTT,CASRPFTSGGRTDTQYF
TRBJ1-4,TRBV5-4,.,TRBD1,TGTGCCAGCAGCGTGGGACAGGATAATGAAAAACTGTTTTTT,CASSVGQDNEKLFF
TRBJ2-7,TRBV18,.,.,TGTGCCAGCTCACCATTGGGCAGGGTCTCCTACGAGCAGTACTTC,CASSPLGRVSYEQYF
TRBJ2-7,TRBV5-1,.,TRBD1,TGCGCCAGCAGCGTAGGGGGCAGCTCCTACGAGCAGTACTTC,CASSVGGSSYEQYF
TRBJ2-7,TRBV6-5,few,TRBD2,TGTGCCAGCAGTTACTCGATGCTAGCGGGGACCGCCGAGCAGTACTTC,CASSYSMLAGTAEQYF
TRBJ1-2,TRBV5-4,.,TRBD1,TGTGCCAGCAGCTACGAGAGGACAGGGGTCAAGAACTATGGCTACACCTTC,CASSYERTGVKNYGYTF
TRBJ1-1,TRBV5-6,.,.,TGTGCCAGCAGCTTCGGGGGGCTGAACACTGAAGCTTTCTTT,CASSFGGLNTEAFF
TRBJ2-1,TRBV11-2,once,.,TGTGCCAGCAGCTCCGTTTCAGGGCAGCAGTTCTTC,CASSSVSGQQFF
TRBJ2-5,TRBV5-5,.,TRBD1,TGTGCCAGCAGCTTGGTCCCCAGGGGGCCCGGGGAGACCCAGTACTTC,CASSLVPRGPGETQYF
TRBJ1-2,TRBV19,.,TRBD1,TGTGCCAGTAGTGACCCGGACAGGGAGGATGGCTACACCTTC,CASSDPDREDGYTF
TRBJ1-3,TRBV27,.,.,TGTGCCAGCAGTCCACAGGGTATCAGTTCTGGAAACACCATATATTTT,CASSPQGISSGNTIYF